The entry that follows covers one T cell receptor (beta chain) sequence. This receptor's antigen is unknown. One base away there is no much larger clone; base qualities are not given. Including the terminal cysteine and phenylalanine, the CDR3 comprises 16 residues. The entry retains the CDR3 DNA only, 48 bases that are in frame from base 1. The germline V and J ends show losses of 3 bases and 5 bases respectively, and no gene match explains 9 bases of the junction. Sequences LNHDA (CDR1) and SQIVND (CDR2) are obtained from the germline V gene (reference sequence). This sample is part of a study of blood T cell repertoires in COVID-19 (dated by TCRdb to 2019 to 2021). About the full investigation: Collaborator samples came from the United States, Italy and Spain and covered acute and convalescent phases of COVID-19. The material from the prospective study consisted of cDNA or gDNA derived from T cells, B-cell-depleted T cells, or PBMCs. Subjects who had been exposed to COVID-19, were actively infected with it, or had recovered from it provided the deeply sampled blood TCRbeta repertoires that made up the dataset. A freely available public database, intended as a resource for researchers studying the immune response to SARS-CoV-2, is where the repertoires were released. Samples came from the ongoing ImmuneRACE study (first 160 participants) plus 1,254 subjects from 6 global collaborators. Sample metadata almost always included a de-identified subject ID, COVID-19 status, age in years and sex. Where HLA class I and class II types were available, the types were taken from metadata supplied by the sample provider, not from assay-based typing.

Collaborating institutions collected whole blood in K2EDTA tubes following their own protocols. For TCRbeta analysis, collaborator samples were shipped as frozen whole blood, as isolated PBMCs, or as DNA extracted from either sample type. The full study reports these points: How much clinical and demographic metadata was included differed by source and by participant, and the metadata was provided uncurated.

TCRbeta CDR3 regions were amplified from genomic DNA using the immunoSEQ Assay, a bias-controlled multiplex PCR. The paper's data handling went like this. The number of nucleated cells in each sample was estimated by amplification of reference gene primers within the assay. To quantify the absolute abundance of each unique TCRbeta CDR3 rearrangement, sequence reads were collapsed and filtered. For each sample, productive Simpson clonality was calculated by taking the square root of Simpson's diversity index across productive rearrangements. As stored in TCRdb, this immuneACCESS dataset retains in-frame rearrangements with V and J assigned. A fraction of the clones does not appear; measured against another copy, unresolved V genes explain less than half of the discrepancy, and the remainder lacks a known reason. The V and J calls and clone size are taken from that table; D and trimming were inferred from the DNA. Present in this sample are roughly 29,000 clones, 87% of which were seen just once. The biggest ten clones account for about a tenth of the sample.

Material for sequencing was peripheral blood. Recombination joined TRBV19 with TRBJ1-4; TRBD1 matches 7 bases in the middle. This receptor was identified in a human donor in a cohort sampled during active COVID-19. The nucleotide sequence is given as TGTGCCAGTAGTATGCCAGGGGAAGGGGGCAATGAAAAACTGTTTTTT. The encoded protein is CASSMPGEGGNEKLFF.